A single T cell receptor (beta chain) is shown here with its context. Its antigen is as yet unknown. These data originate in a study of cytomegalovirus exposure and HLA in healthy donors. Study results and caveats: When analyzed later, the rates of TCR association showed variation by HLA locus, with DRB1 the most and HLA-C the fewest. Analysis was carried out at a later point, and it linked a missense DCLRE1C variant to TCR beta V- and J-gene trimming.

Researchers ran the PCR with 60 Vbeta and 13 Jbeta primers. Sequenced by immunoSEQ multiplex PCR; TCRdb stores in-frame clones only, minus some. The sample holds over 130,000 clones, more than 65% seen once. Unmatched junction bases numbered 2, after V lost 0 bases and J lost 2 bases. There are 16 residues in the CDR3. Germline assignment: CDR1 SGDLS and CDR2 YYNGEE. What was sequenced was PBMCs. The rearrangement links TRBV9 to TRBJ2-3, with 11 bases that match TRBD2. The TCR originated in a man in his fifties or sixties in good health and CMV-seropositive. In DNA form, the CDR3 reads TGTGCCAGCAGCGTAGAACTAGCGGGAGTCACAGATACGCAGTATTTT. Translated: CASSVELAGVTDTQYF.